This T cell receptor beta chain was captured in a study of T cell responses to AZD1222 COVID-19 vaccine. Profiled with immunoSEQ multiplex PCR; TCRdb holds only in-frame clones, not every one. The data hold about 220,000 clones, with 85% to 95% observed a single time. Germline lookup yields CDR1 SGHRS and CDR2 YFSETQ. V shed 0 bases and J shed 1 base, with 7 bases lying between them. The CDR3 has 15 residues. This clone was observed once. This TCR derives from an adult in good health. The chain links TRBV5-1 to TRBJ2-2; D unresolved. Sequenced material: peripheral blood, taken on day 0 of MenACWY control vaccination. The CDR3 loop is CASSLVVGNTGELFF. In nucleotides, the CDR3 is TGCGCCAGCAGCTTGGTGGTGGGGAACACCGGGGAGCTGTTTTTT.